These 4 T cell receptor beta chains were all obtained from the same sample, sequenced in a study of blood T cell repertoires in COVID-19. Here immunoSEQ multiplex PCR was the method, and the copy in TCRdb shows in-frame clones only, minus some. This sample has about 250,000 clones, with about four fifths found just once. The sample was peripheral blood. The origin of the receptors is a man in his fifties or sixties with active or convalescent COVID-19.

In this sample, this clone turned up a few times. The CDR3 protein is CASSPTVLSGNTIYF. The CDR3 coding sequence is TGCGCCAGCAGCCCTACAGTGCTCTCTGGAAACACCATATATTTT. The rearrangement links TRBV4-1 to TRBJ1-3, with D unclear. Germline loops: CDR1 MGHRA, CDR2 YSYEKL. This CDR3 comprises 15 residues. Trimming removed 4 bases from V and 0 bases from J, with 10 bases in between.

The chain is built from TRBV6-5 and TRBJ2-1, with TRBD2 matching 8 bases. The V and J ends lost 5 bases and 6 bases, in that order; junction bases with no gene match: 3. Per germline, CDR1 MNHEY and CDR2 SVGAGI. This CDR3 spans 13 amino acids. The chain's CDR3 is CASSRGGINEQFF. The CDR3 region has the DNA TGTGCCAGCAGTCGGGGGGGCATCAATGAGCAGTTCTTC.

This clone showed up just a few times. The chain links TRBV5-1 to TRBJ1-6, with 9 nucleotides matching TRBD1. CDR3 size: 17 residues. J gave up 4 bases and V 4 bases, and 9 bases lay outside the gene matches. Germline V lookup: CDR1 SGHRS, CDR2 YFSETQ. The CDR3 here is CASSRDREVFYNSPLHF. For the CDR3, the DNA is TGCGCCAGCAGCCGGGACAGGGAAGTATTTTATAATTCACCCCTCCACTTT.

V usage is TRBV7-9 and J usage is TRBJ2-1; D is perhaps TRBD2 (7 bases). V shed 5 bases and J shed 7 bases, with 12 bases lying between them. Germline V gives CDR1 SEHNR, CDR2 FQNEAQ (reference sequence). This CDR3 spans 13 amino acids. CDR3 sequence: CASSRGGPNEQFF. The DNA for the CDR3 is TGTGCCAGCAGCAGGGGGGGGCCGAATGAGCAGTTCTTC.